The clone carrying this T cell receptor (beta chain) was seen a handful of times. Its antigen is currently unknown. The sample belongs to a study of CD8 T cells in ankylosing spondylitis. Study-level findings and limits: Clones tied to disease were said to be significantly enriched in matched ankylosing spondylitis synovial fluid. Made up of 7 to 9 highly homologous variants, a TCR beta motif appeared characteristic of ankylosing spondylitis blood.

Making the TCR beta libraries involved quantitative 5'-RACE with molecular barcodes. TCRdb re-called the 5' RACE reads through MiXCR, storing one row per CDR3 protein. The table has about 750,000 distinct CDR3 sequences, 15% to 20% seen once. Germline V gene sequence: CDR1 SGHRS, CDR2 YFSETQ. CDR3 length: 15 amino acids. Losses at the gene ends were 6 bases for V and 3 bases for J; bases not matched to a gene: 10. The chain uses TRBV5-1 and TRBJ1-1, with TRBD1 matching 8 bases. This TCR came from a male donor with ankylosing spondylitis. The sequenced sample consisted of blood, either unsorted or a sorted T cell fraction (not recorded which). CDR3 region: CASMTGALGDTEAFF. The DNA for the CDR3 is TGCGCCAGCATGACAGGGGCCTTGGGGGACACTGAAGCTTTCTTT. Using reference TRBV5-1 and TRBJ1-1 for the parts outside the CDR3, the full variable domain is KAGVTQTPRYLIKTRGQQVTLSCSPISGHRSVSWYQQTPGQGLQFLFEYFSETQRNKGNFPGRFSGRQFSNSRSEMNVSTLELGDSALYLCASMTGALGDTEAFFGQGTRLTVV.